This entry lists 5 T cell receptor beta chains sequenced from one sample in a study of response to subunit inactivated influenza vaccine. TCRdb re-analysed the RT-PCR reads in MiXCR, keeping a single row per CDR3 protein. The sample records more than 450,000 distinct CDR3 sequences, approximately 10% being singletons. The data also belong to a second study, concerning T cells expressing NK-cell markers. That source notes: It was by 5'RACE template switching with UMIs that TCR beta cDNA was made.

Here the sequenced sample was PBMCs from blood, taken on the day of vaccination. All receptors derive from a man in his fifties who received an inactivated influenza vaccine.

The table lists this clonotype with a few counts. The CDR3: CSAFAGLADYNEQFF. The CDR3 DNA sequence: TGCAGTGCTTTTGCGGGACTAGCGGACTACAATGAGCAGTTCTTC. The genes are TRBV20-1 and TRBJ2-1; 11 bases line up with TRBD2. This CDR3 region has 15 residues. Per the germline V gene, CDR1 is DFQATT and CDR2 is SNEGSKA (reference sequence). Losses at the gene ends were 5 bases for V and 3 bases for J; bases not matched to a gene: 6.

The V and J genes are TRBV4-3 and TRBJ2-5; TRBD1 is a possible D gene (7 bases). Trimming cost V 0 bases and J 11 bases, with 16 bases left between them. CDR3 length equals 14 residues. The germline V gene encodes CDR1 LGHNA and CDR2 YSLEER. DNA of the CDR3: TGCGCCAGCAGCCAAGACAGGGGGATCGGGACTCAGTACTTC. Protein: CASSQDRGIGTQYF.

The CDR3 sequence: CASSSGTPGAQHF. The CDR3 DNA reads TGTGCCAGCAGTTCCGGGACCCCGGGGGCCCAGCATTTT. V gene TRBV27 combines with J gene TRBJ1-5; D possibly corresponds to TRBD1 (5 bases). The ends were cut back, 4 bases at V and 11 bases at J, with 15 bases in the middle. This CDR3 has 13 amino acids. Looked up from germline, CDR1 is MNHEY and CDR2 is SMNVEV (reference sequence).

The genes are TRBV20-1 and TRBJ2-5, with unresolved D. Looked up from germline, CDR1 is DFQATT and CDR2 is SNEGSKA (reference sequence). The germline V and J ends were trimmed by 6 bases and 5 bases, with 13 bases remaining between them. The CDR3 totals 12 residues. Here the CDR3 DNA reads TGCAGTGCCAGTATCAAGGCTGAGACCCAGTACTTC. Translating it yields CSASIKAETQYF.

CDR3 in amino acids: CASSASTRRETQYF. The DNA for the CDR3 is TGTGCCAGCAGCGCCTCGACTAGACGGGAGACCCAGTACTTC. This chain connects TRBV5-6 to TRBJ2-5; TRBD2 is a possible D gene (6 bases). Looked up from germline, CDR1 is SGHDT and CDR2 is YYEEEE. Trimming removed 4 bases from V and 5 bases from J, with 15 bases in between. The CDR3 length is 14 residues.